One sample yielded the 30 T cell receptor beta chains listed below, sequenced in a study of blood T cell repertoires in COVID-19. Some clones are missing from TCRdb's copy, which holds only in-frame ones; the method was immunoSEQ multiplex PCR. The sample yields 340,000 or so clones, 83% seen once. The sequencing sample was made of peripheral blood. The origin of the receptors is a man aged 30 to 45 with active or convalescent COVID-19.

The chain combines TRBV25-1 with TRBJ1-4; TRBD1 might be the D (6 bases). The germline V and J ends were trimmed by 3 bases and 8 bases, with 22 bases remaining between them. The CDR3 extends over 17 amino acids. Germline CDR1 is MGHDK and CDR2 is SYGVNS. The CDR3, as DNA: TGTGCCAGCAGTGATTTGGTACTGGCAGGGGTAGGAGAAAAACTGTTTTTT. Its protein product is CASSDLVLAGVGEKLFF.

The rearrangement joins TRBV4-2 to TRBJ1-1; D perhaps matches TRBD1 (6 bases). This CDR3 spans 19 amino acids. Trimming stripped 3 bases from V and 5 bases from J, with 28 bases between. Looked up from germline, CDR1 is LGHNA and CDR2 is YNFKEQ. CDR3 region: CASSQATSGHGVGGTEAFF. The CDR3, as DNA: TGTGCCAGCAGCCAGGCCACCTCGGGACACGGTGTGGGTGGGACTGAAGCTTTCTTT.

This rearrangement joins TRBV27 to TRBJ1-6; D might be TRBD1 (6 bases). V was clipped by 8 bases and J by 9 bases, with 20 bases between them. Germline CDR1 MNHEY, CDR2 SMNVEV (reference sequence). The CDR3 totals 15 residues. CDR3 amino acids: CASRPEAGDRSPLHF. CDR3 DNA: TGTGCCAGCCGCCCCGAAGCAGGGGATCGTTCACCCCTCCACTTT.

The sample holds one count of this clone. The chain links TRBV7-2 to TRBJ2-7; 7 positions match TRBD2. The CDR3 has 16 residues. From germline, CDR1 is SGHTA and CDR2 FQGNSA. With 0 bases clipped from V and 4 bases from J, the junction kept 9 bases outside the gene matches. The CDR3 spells CASSLAPSGRGYEQYF. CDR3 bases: TGTGCCAGCAGCTTAGCGCCTAGCGGAAGAGGTTACGAGCAGTACTTC.

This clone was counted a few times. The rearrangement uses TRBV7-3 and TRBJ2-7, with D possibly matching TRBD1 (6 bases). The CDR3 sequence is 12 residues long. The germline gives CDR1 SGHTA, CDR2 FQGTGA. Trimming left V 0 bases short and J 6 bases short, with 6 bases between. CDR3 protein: CASSLTGGEQYF. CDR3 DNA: TGTGCCAGCAGCTTAACAGGGGGCGAGCAGTACTTC.

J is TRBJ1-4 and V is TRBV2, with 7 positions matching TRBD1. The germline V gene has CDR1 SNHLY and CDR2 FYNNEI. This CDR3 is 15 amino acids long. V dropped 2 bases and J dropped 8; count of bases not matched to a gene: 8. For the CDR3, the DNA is TGTGCCAGCAGTGAAAGGGGGCAGGGCTGGGAAAAACTGTTTTTT. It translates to CASSERGQGWEKLFF.

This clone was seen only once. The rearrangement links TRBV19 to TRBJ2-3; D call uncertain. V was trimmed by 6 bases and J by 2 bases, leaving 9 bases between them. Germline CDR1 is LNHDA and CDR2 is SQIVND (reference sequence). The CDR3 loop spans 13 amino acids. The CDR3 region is CASRVQITDTQYF. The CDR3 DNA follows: TGTGCCAGTAGGGTACAGATCACAGATACGCAGTATTTT. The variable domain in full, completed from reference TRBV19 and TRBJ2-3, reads DGGITQSPKYLFRKEGQNVTLSCEQNLNHDAMYWYRQDPGQGLRLIYYSQIVNDFQKGDIAEGYSVSREKKESFPLTVTSAQKNPTAFYLCASRVQITDTQYFGPGTRLTVL.

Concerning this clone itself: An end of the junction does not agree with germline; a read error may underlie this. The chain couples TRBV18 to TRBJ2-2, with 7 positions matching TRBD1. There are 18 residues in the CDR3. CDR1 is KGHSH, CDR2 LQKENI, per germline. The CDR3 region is CASSSPIGRGRGTGELFF. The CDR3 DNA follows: TGTGCCAGCTCATCACCGATTGGTAGGGGGCGCGGCACCGGGGAGCTGTTTTTT.

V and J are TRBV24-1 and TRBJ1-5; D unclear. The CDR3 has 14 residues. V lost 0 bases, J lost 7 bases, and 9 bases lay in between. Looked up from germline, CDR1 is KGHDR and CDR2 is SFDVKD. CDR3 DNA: TGTGCCACCAGTGATTTGAGTAATGGCCAGCCCCAGCATTTT. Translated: CATSDLSNGQPQHF.

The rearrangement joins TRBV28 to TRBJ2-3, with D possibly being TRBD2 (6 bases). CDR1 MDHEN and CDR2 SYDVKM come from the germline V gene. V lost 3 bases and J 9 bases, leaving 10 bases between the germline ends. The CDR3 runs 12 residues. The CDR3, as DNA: TGTGCCAGCAGTTTCTTAGCGGTGACGCAGTATTTT. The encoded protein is CASSFLAVTQYF.

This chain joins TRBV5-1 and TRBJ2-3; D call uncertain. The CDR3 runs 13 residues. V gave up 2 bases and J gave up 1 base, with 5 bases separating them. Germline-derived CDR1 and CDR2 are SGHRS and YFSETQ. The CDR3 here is CASSLTGTDTQYF. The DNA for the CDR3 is TGCGCCAGCAGCTTAACAGGCACAGATACGCAGTATTTT.

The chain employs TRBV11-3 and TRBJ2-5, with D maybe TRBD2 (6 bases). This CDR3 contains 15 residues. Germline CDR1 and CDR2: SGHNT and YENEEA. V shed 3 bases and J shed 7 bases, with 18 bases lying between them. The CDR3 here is CASSFRGRRAATQYF. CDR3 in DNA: TGTGCCAGCAGCTTCAGAGGGAGGAGGGCCGCGACCCAGTACTTC.

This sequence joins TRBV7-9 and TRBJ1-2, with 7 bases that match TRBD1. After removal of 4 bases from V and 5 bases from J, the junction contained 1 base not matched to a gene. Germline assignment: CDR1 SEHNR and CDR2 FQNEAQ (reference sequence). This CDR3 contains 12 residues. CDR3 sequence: CASSWDSYGYTF. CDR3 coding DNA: TGTGCCAGCAGCTGGGACAGTTATGGCTACACCTTC.

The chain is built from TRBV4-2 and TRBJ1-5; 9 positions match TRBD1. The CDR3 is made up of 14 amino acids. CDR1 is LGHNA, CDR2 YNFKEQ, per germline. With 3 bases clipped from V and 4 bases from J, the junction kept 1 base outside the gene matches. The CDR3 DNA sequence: TGTGCCAGCAGCCACGGGACAGGGAATCAGCCCCAGCATTTT. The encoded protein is CASSHGTGNQPQHF.

CDR3 region: CASSLDAALLNEQFF. The CDR3, as DNA: TGTGCCAGCAGCTTGGACGCGGCTTTGTTAAATGAGCAGTTCTTC. The chain combines TRBV5-4 with TRBJ2-1; the D is unclear. In germline, CDR1 is SGHNT, CDR2 YYREEE (reference sequence). The CDR3 spans 15 residues. Trimming stripped 0 bases from V and 7 bases from J, with 14 bases between.

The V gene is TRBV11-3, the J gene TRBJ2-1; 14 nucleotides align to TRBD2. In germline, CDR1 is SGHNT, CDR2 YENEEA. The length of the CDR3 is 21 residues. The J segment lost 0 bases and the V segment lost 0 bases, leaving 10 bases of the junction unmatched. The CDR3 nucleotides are TGTGCCAGCAGCTTAGACCCGGGACTAGCGGGAGATACAGGCTCCTACAATGAGCAGTTCTTC. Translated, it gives CASSLDPGLAGDTGSYNEQFF. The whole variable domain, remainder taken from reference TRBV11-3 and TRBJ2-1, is EAGVVQSPRYKIIEKKQPVAFWCNPISGHNTLYWYLQNLGQGPELLIRYENEEAVDDSQLPKDRFSAERLKGVDSTLKIQPAELGDSAVYLCASSLDPGLAGDTGSYNEQFFGPGTRLTVL.

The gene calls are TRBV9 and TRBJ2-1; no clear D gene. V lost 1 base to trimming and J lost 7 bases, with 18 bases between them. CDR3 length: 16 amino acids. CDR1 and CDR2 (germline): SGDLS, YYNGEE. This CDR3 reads CASSVTFTLGWNEQFF. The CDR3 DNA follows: TGTGCCAGCAGCGTAACCTTTACCCTCGGTTGGAATGAGCAGTTCTTC.

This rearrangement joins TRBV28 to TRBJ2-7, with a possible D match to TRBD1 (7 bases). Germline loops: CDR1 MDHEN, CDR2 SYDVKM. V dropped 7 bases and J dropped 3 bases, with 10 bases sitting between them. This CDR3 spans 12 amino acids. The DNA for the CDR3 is TGTGCCAGCACCCAGGGGGGCTACGAGCAGTACTTC. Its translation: CASTQGGYEQYF.

The CDR3 region has the DNA TGTGCCAGCAGTTTCCCTGTCTACGAGCAGTACTTC. Translation gives CASSFPVYEQYF. The V call is TRBV6-2 or TRBV6-3, the J call TRBJ2-7; no firm D call. Germline V gene lookup returns CDR1 MNHEY and CDR2 SVGEGT. V was pared by 4 bases and J by 3 bases, with 7 bases between. The CDR3 is made up of 12 amino acids.

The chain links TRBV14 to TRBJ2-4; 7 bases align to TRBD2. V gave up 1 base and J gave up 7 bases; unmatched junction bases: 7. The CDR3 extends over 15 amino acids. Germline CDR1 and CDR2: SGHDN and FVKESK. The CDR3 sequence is CASSQGWEGRNIQYF. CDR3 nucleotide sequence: TGTGCCAGCAGCCAAGGGTGGGAGGGGCGGAACATTCAGTACTTC.

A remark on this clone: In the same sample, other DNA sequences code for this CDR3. The CDR3 DNA reads TGTGCCAGCAGCCTCAGGACGGGAGAAAAACTGTTTTTT. Translated: CASSLRTGEKLFF. The J gene is TRBJ1-4, the V gene TRBV7-2; D gene ambiguous. The germline V gene has CDR1 SGHTA and CDR2 FQGNSA. V was shortened by 5 bases and J by 8 bases, with 12 bases between the two germline ends. The CDR3 sequence is 13 residues long.

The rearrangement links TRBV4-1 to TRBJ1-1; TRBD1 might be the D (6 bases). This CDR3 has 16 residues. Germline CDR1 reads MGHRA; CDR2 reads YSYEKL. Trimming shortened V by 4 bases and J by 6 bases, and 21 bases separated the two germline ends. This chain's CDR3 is CASSPGQRGARAEAFF. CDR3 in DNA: TGCGCCAGCAGCCCCGGACAGCGAGGGGCCCGCGCTGAAGCTTTCTTT.

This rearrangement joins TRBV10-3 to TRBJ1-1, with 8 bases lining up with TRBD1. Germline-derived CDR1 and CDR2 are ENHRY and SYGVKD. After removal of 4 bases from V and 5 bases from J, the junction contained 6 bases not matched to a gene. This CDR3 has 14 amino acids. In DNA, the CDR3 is TGTGCCATCAGTGTGCAGGGGGCGGATACTGAAGCTTTCTTT. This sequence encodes CAISVQGADTEAFF.

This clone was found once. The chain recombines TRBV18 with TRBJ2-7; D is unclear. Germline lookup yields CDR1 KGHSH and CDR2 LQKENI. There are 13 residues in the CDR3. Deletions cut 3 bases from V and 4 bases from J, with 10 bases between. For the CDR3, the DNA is TGTGCCAGCTCACCCCCTACCACTTACGAGCAGTACTTC. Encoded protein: CASSPPTTYEQYF.

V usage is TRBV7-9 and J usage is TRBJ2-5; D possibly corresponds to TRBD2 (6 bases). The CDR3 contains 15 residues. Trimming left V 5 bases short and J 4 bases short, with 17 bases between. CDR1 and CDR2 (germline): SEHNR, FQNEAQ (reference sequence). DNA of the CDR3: TGTGCCAGCAGCCTGGAGGGCGGTGTTGGAGAGACCCAGTACTTC. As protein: CASSLEGGVGETQYF.

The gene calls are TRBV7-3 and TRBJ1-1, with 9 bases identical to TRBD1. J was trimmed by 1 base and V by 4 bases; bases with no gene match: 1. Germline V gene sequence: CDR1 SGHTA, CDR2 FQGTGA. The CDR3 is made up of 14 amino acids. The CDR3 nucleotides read TGTGCCAGCAGCTCGGACAGGGGGAACACTGAAGCTTTCTTT. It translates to CASSSDRGNTEAFF.

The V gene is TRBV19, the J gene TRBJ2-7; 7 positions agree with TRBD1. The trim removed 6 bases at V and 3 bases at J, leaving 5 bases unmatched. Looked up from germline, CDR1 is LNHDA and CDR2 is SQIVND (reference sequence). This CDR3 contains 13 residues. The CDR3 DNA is TGTGCCAGTAGACCCCGGGACAGCTACGAGCAGTACTTC. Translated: CASRPRDSYEQYF.

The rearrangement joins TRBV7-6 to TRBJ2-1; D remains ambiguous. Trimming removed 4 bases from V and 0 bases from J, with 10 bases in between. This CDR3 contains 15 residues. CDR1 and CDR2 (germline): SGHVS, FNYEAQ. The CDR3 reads CASSSTVSSYNEQFF. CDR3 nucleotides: TGTGCCAGCAGCTCTACAGTGAGCTCCTACAATGAGCAGTTCTTC.

In nucleotides, the CDR3 is TGCAGTGCTTCCCACTCCTACGAGCAGTACTTC. It encodes CSASHSYEQYF. The genes are TRBV20-1 and TRBJ2-7; no clear D. Trimming stripped 5 bases from V and 0 bases from J, with 5 bases between. Germline CDR1 reads DFQATT; CDR2 reads SNEGSKA (reference sequence). The CDR3 runs 11 residues.

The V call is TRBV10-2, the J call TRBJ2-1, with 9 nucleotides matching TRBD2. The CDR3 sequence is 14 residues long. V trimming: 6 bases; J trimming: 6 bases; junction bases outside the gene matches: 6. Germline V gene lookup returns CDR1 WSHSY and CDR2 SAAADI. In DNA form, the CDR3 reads TGCGCCAGCAGCCCTTTAGCGGGAGCCAATGAGCAGTTCTTC. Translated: CASSPLAGANEQFF.